These 18 T cell receptor beta chains came from one sample sequenced in a study of shared clonotypes between healthy human individuals. The method was immunoSEQ multiplex PCR; TCRdb's version includes in-frame clones alone and lacks a portion of them. The table records some 690,000 clones, around 91% of them present only once. Sequencing was done on a sample of memory CD8+ T cells from PBMCs. This sample's subset: CD45RO+ cells pooled with CCR7-negative TemRA cells. These receptors came from a man aged 18 to 29 in good health. Some clones in this sample may be carry-over from other donors' samples.

V gene TRBV7-9 combines with J gene TRBJ2-3; 7 bases agree with TRBD1. After removal of 3 bases from V and 2 bases from J, the junction contained 5 bases not matched to a gene. CDR3 length equals 15 residues. Germline loops: CDR1 SEHNR, CDR2 FQNEAQ (reference sequence). CDR3 region: CASSLVQGHTDTQYF. The CDR3 region has the DNA TGTGCCAGCAGCTTGGTACAGGGGCACACAGATACGCAGTATTTT.

CDR3 sequence (DNA): TGTGCCAGCAGTTTATCCGGACGGGGTGAAGCTTTCTTT. The encoded protein is CASSLSGRGEAFF. The chain uses TRBV27 and TRBJ1-1; D is unclear. This CDR3 has 13 residues. The ends were cut back, 0 bases at V and 7 bases at J, with 9 bases in the middle. The germline CDR1 and CDR2 sequences are MNHEY and SMNVEV (reference sequence).

The chain employs TRBV4-2 and TRBJ2-7, with 9 bases fitting TRBD1. CDR3 length: 15 residues. The J segment lost 4 bases and the V segment lost 3 bases, leaving 7 bases of the junction unmatched. CDR1 is LGHNA, CDR2 YNFKEQ, per germline. The CDR3 here is CASSHPDRGLYEQYF. The CDR3 DNA is TGTGCCAGCAGCCACCCGGACAGGGGCTTGTACGAGCAGTACTTC.

The rearrangement joins TRBV2 to TRBJ2-5; D is tentatively TRBD1 or TRBD2 (5 bases each). V was trimmed by 0 bases and J by 5 bases, leaving 13 bases between them. The CDR3 contains 15 residues. The germline V gene has CDR1 SNHLY and CDR2 FYNNEI. The CDR3 spells CASSEALWGFETQYF. The CDR3 DNA reads as TGTGCCAGCAGTGAAGCGCTTTGGGGGTTTGAGACCCAGTACTTC.

The V and J genes are TRBV10-3 and TRBJ2-7; D uncertain. Germline V gene data show CDR1 as ENHRY and CDR2 as SYGVKD. The germline V and J ends were trimmed by 4 bases and 1 base, with 8 bases remaining between them. This CDR3 is 13 amino acids long. The CDR3 is CAISADGSYEQYF. DNA for the CDR3: TGTGCCATCAGTGCCGACGGTTCCTACGAGCAGTACTTC.

This chain links TRBV7-8 with TRBJ2-1, with D tentatively TRBD2 (6 bases). The CDR3 sequence is 14 residues long. CDR1 and CDR2 (germline): SGHVS, FQNEAQ. Trimming removed 3 bases from V and 2 bases from J, with 8 bases in between. CDR3 region: CASSFGGTYNEQFF. CDR3 DNA sequence: TGTGCCAGCAGCTTTGGCGGGACCTACAATGAGCAGTTCTTC.

The chain carries TRBV4-3 and TRBJ1-1; a weak D match, TRBD1 (6 bases). Trimming pared 1 base from V and 2 bases from J, leaving 29 bases between. This CDR3 has 21 amino acids. Germline values: CDR1 LGHNA, CDR2 YSLEER. This chain's CDR3 is CASSQVYGSRAGVEINTEAFF. The CDR3 nucleotides are TGCGCCAGCAGCCAAGTTTATGGTTCTAGGGCAGGGGTAGAGATAAACACTGAAGCTTTCTTT.

The chain uses TRBV4-1 and TRBJ2-1; 11 bases line up with TRBD2. The V segment lost 1 base and the J segment 9 bases; nucleotides outside the gene matches: 8. CDR3 length: 16 amino acids. CDR1 is MGHRA, CDR2 YSYEKL, per germline. The CDR3: CASSQGSLAGGREQFF. CDR3 bases: TGCGCCAGCAGCCAAGGATCCCTAGCGGGAGGTCGTGAGCAGTTCTTC.

Note on this clone: The same CDR3 can be traced to other DNA sequences in this sample. This chain joins TRBV27 and TRBJ2-7; 8 bases align to TRBD2. Trimming at V came to 0 bases and at J to 0 bases, leaving 4 bases not matched to a gene. Germline CDR1 is MNHEY and CDR2 is SMNVEV (reference sequence). The CDR3 covers 16 residues. The DNA for the CDR3 is TGTGCCAGCAGTTTATCGCCCGGGACTAGCTCCTACGAGCAGTACTTC. Translated, it gives CASSLSPGTSSYEQYF.

This chain links TRBV14 with TRBJ2-2; TRBD2 matches 13 bases. Germline V gene sequence: CDR1 SGHDN, CDR2 FVKESK. This CDR3 spans 19 amino acids. V lost 3 bases to trimming and J lost 0 bases; unmatched junction nucleotides: 7. CDR3: CASSHLGLAGRTNTGELFF. The CDR3 region has the DNA TGTGCCAGCAGCCACCTGGGACTAGCGGGAAGGACGAACACCGGGGAGCTGTTTTTT.

The CDR3 here is CASFRQGVAFF. Written as DNA, the CDR3 is TGTGCCAGCTTCCGACAGGGGGTAGCTTTCTTT. The chain has TRBV27 and TRBJ1-1; 9 nucleotides agree with TRBD1. Germline CDR1 and CDR2: MNHEY and SMNVEV (reference sequence). V was pared by 8 bases and J by 10 bases, with 5 bases of the junction left unmatched. There are 11 residues in the CDR3.

The chain's CDR3 is CASSASFGEPTGNEQFF. The CDR3, as DNA: TGTGCCAGCAGCGCCTCATTTGGAGAGCCGACGGGGAATGAGCAGTTCTTC. V is TRBV9 and J is TRBJ2-1, with D possibly matching TRBD2 (5 bases). The CDR3 loop spans 17 amino acids. With 3 bases removed from V and 7 bases from J, the gap between germline ends came to 23 bases. The V gene's germline CDR1 is SGDLS and CDR2 YYNGEE.

The chain employs TRBV19 and TRBJ1-1; 7 positions match TRBD1. The ends lost 3 bases at V and 3 bases at J; junction bases unmatched: 19. The CDR3 sequence is 19 residues long. Germline CDR1 reads LNHDA; CDR2 reads SQIVND (reference sequence). The CDR3 spells CASSIRGERQGGPDTEAFF. The CDR3 nucleotides read TGTGCCAGTAGTATTAGAGGGGAGAGACAGGGAGGACCGGACACTGAAGCTTTCTTT.

CDR3 amino acids: CASSPLSGRGPHYEQYF. In nucleotides, the CDR3 is TGTGCCAGCAGTCCCCTTAGCGGGAGGGGCCCCCACTACGAGCAGTACTTC. The chain joins TRBV27 to TRBJ2-7; the match to TRBD2 covers 11 bases. The CDR3 length is 17 residues. V lost 5 bases and J lost 3; bases outside the gene matches: 12. Germline CDR1 is MNHEY and CDR2 is SMNVEV (reference sequence).

The chain combines TRBV19 with TRBJ2-2; the match to TRBD1 covers 7 bases. With 4 bases clipped from V and 6 bases from J, the junction kept 8 bases outside the gene matches. The CDR3 extends over 15 amino acids. Germline V gives CDR1 LNHDA, CDR2 SQIVND (reference sequence). The CDR3 region has the DNA TGTGCCAGTAGTAAACGGCAGGGGGAGTCCGGGGAGCTGTTTTTT. Amino acid sequence: CASSKRQGESGELFF.

The genes are TRBV28 and TRBJ2-7; a possible D gene is TRBD2 (6 bases). The CDR3 runs to 16 residues. V dropped 5 bases and J dropped 0 bases, with 17 bases sitting between them. From germline, CDR1 is MDHEN and CDR2 SYDVKM. The CDR3 here is CASSPPSSGASYEQYF. CDR3 DNA sequence: TGTGCCAGCAGTCCCCCCAGTAGCGGAGCCTCCTACGAGCAGTACTTC.

The chain recombines TRBV4-1 with TRBJ2-2; D remains ambiguous. Per germline, CDR1 MGHRA and CDR2 YSYEKL. The V gene lost 2 bases and the J gene lost 6 bases, with 4 bases spanning the gap. This CDR3 is built from 12 residues. CDR3 DNA sequence: TGCGCCAGCAGCCAATCTCCCGGGGAGCTGTTTTTT. It yields the protein CASSQSPGELFF.

This sequence joins TRBV7-2 and TRBJ2-7, with 7 bases identical to TRBD1. The CDR3 runs to 14 residues. Losses at the gene ends were 0 bases for V and 4 bases for J; bases not matched to a gene: 3. CDR1 SGHTA and CDR2 FQGNSA come from the germline V gene. CDR3 bases: TGTGCCAGCAGCTTAGCGTCAGGGGGATACGAGCAGTACTTC. Translated, it gives CASSLASGGYEQYF.